Given below is one T cell receptor (beta chain) in context. What it binds is unknown. CDR3 length equals 15 residues. Germline CDR1 reads SGHRS; CDR2 reads YFSETQ. The ends lost 0 bases at V and 7 bases at J; junction bases unmatched: 5. Breast cancer patients provided tissue from their axillary draining lymph nodes. The sample is drawn from a study of breast tumors, draining lymph nodes, adjacent tissues. TCRdb independently ran MiXCR on the multiplex PCR reads; one entry per CDR3 protein. The data contain around 230,000 distinct CDR3 sequences, less than 45% of them singletons. Study-wide results and limits: Compared with lymph nodes, tumors were less diverse; compared with nontumor tissue, more. Data only fit, rather than demonstrated, lymph node origin of most tumor T cells. Most tumor T cells seemingly derive from lymph node, then expand in tumor.

This sequence joins TRBV5-1 and TRBJ1-4; 8 bases are shared with TRBD1. The clonotype was recovered from a female donor with breast cancer. Some clones in this sample may be carry-over from other donors' samples. Sequencing used axillary lymph node tissue. The CDR3 DNA is TGCGCCAGCAGCTTGGGACAGGGGATACGTGAAAAACTGTTTTTT. Protein product: CASSLGQGIREKLFF.